The present T cell receptor beta chain was sequenced within a study of blood T cell repertoires in COVID-19. This clone appeared a single time. Original data processing: The authors estimated nucleated cell counts from reference gene primer amplification. Produced via immunoSEQ multiplex PCR; TCRdb's table is partial and in-frame only. Clone size and V and J calls were adopted from that table, with D and trimming inferred from the DNA. The sample lists about 190,000 clones, less than 90% occurring once. Between the trimmed V and J ends, which lost 0 bases and 6 bases, there was a span of 9 bases. CDR3 length: 13 residues. Germline V gene sequence: CDR1 SGHVS, CDR2 FQNEAQ.

V and J are TRBV7-8 and TRBJ2-7; D gene uncertain. This TCR was recovered from a human donor in a cohort sampled during active COVID-19. The source material was peripheral blood. The DNA for the CDR3 is TGTGCCAGCAGCTTAGCCATGACTGCCGAGCAGTACTTC. Amino acid sequence: CASSLAMTAEQYF.